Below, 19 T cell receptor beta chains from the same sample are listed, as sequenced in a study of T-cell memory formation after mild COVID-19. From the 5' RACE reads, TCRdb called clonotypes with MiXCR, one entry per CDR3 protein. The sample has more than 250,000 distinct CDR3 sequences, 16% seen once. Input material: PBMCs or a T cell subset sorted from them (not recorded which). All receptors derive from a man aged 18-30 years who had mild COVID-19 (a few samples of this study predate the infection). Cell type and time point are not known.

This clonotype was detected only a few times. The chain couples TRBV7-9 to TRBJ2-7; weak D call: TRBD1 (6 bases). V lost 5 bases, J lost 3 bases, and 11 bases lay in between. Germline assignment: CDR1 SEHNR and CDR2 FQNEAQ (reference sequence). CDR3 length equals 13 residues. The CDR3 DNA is TGTGCCAGCAGCGGAGGACAGTTCTACGAGCAGTACGTC. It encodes CASSGGQFYEQYV.

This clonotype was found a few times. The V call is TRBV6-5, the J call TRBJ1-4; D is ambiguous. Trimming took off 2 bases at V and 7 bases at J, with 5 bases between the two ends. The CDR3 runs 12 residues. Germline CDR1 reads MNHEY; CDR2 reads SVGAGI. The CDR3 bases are TGTGCCAGCAGTTACACGGGTGAAAAACTGTTTTTT. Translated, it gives CASSYTGEKLFF.

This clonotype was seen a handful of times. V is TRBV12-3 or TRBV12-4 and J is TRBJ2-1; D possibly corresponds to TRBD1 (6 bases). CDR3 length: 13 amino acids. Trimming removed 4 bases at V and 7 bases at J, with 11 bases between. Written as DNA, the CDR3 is TGTGCCAGCAGTTGGACAGCTCGGAATGAGCAGTTCTTC. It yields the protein CASSWTARNEQFF.

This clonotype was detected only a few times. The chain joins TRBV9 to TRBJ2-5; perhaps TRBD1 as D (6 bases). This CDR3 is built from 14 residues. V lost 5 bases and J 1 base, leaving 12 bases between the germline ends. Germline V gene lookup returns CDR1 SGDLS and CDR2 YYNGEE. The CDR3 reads CASRRGLSQETQYF. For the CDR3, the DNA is TGTGCCAGCAGGAGGGGGTTAAGCCAAGAGACCCAGTACTTC.

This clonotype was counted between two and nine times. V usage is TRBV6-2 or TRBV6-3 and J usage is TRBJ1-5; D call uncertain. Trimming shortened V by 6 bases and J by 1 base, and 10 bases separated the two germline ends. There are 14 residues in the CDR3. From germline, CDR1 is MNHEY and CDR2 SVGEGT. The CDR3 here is CASRTGPSNQPQHF. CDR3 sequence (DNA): TGTGCCAGCAGAACCGGGCCGAGCAATCAGCCCCAGCATTTT.

In nucleotides, the CDR3 is TGTGCCAGCAGCTTCGGACATCAGAACACTGAAGCTTTCTTT. Its protein is CASSFGHQNTEAFF. The chain couples TRBV7-2 to TRBJ1-1; the D gene is possibly TRBD1 (5 bases). Trimming cost V 3 bases and J 1 base, with 9 bases left between them. This CDR3 has 14 amino acids. The V gene's germline CDR1 is SGHTA and CDR2 FQGNSA.

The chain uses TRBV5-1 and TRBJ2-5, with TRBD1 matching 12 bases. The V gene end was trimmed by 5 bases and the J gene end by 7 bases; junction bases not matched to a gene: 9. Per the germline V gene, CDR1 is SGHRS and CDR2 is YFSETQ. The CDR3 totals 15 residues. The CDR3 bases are TGCGCCAGCAGTACCGGGACAGGGGGCGAGGGGACCCAGTACTTC. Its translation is CASSTGTGGEGTQYF.

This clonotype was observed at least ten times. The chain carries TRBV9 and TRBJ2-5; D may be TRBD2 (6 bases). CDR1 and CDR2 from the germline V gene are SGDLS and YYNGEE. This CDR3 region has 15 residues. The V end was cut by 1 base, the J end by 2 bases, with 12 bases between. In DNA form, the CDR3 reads TGTGCCAGCAGCGTACGCGGGGTAGGGCAAGAGACCCAGTACTTC. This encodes CASSVRGVGQETQYF.

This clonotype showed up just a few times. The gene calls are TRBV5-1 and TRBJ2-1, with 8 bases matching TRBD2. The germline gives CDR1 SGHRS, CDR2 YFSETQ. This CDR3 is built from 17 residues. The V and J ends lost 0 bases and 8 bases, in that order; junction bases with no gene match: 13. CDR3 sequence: CASSLAPRGASFDEQFF. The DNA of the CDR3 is TGCGCCAGCAGCTTGGCCCCGCGGGGGGCCTCCTTTGATGAGCAGTTCTTC.

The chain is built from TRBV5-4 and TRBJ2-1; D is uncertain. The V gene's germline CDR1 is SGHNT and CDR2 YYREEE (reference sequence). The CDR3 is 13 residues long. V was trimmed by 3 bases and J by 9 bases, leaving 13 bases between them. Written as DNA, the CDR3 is TGTGCCAGCAGCTCCCCTCGACCGGGTGAGCAGTTCTTC. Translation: CASSSPRPGEQFF.

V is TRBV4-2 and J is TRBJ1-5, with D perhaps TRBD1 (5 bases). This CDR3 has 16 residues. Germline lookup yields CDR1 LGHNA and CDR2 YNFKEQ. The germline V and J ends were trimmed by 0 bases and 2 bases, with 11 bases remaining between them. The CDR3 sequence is CASSQDIGAGNQPQHF. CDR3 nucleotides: TGTGCCAGCAGCCAAGATATTGGGGCTGGCAATCAGCCCCAGCATTTT.

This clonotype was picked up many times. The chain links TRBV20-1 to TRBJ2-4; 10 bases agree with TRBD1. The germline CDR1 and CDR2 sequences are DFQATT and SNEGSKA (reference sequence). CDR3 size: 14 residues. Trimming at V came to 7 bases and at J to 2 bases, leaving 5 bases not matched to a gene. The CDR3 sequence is CSGTGGATKNIQYF. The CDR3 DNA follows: TGCAGTGGGACAGGGGGGGCGACCAAAAACATTCAGTACTTC.

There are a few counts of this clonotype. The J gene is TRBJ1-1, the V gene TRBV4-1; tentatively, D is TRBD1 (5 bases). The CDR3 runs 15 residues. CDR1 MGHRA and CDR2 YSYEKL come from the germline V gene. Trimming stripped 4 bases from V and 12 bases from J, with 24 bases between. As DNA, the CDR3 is TGCGCCAGCAGCCCGACAGACGGCATAAGATACGTGACTTTCTTT. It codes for CASSPTDGIRYVTFF.

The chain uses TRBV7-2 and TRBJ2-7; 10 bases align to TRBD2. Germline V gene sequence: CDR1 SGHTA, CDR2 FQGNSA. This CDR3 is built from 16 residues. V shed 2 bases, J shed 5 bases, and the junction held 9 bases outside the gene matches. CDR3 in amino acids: CASSLQSGGGTNEQYF. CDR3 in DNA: TGTGCCAGCAGCTTACAAAGCGGGGGGGGCACGAACGAGCAGTACTTC.

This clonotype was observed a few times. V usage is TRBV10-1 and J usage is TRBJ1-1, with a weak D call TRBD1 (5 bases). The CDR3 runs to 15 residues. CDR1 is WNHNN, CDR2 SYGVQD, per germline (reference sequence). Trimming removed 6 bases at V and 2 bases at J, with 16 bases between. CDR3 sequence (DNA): TGCGCCAGCAGAGATACCGGGACGGGAAACACTGAAGCTTTCTTT. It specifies CASRDTGTGNTEAFF.

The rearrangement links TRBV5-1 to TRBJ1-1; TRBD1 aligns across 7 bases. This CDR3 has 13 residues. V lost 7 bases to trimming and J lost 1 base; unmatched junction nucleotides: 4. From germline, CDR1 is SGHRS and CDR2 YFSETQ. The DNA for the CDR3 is TGCGCCAGCCGCACAGGGGAGAACACTGAAGCTTTCTTT. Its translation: CASRTGENTEAFF.

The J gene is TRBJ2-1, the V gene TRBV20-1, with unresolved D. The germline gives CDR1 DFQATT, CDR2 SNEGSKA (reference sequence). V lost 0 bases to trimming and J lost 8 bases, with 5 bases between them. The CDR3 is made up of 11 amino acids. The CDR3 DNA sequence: TGCAGTGCTAGAGATTACCATGAGCAGTTCTTC. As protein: CSARDYHEQFF.

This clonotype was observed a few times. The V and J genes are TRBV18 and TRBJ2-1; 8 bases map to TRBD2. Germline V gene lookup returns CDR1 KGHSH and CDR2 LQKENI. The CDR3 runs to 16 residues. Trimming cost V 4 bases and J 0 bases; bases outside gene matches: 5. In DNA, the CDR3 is TGTGCCAGCTCACTGTCGGGGGGGAGCTCCTACAATGAGCAGTTCTTC. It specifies CASSLSGGSSYNEQFF.

CDR3 protein: CASSPKGQELYGYTF. The CDR3 nucleotides read TGTGCCAGCAGCCCGAAAGGGCAGGAGCTCTATGGCTACACCTTC. This chain links TRBV4-2 with TRBJ1-2; D is undetermined. The length of the CDR3 is 15 residues. Looked up from germline, CDR1 is LGHNA and CDR2 is YNFKEQ. V was clipped by 4 bases and J by 4 bases, with 16 bases between them.